This passage covers 20 T cell receptor beta chains from one sample sequenced in a study of blood T cell repertoires in COVID-19. Here immunoSEQ multiplex PCR was the method, and the copy in TCRdb shows in-frame clones only, minus some. The sample has 100,000 to 150,000 clones, roughly 90% seen once. The sequenced sample was peripheral blood. The receptors come from an older man with active COVID-19.

The V and J genes are TRBV11-2 and TRBJ2-7; 7 positions agree with TRBD1. The CDR3 sequence is 17 residues long. Trimming took 4 bases from V and 0 from J; bases not matched to a gene: 12. The germline V gene has CDR1 SGHAT and CDR2 FQNNGV. This CDR3 is CASSSGQVAGSSYEQYF. CDR3 bases: TGTGCCAGCAGCTCTGGACAGGTGGCCGGCAGCTCCTACGAGCAGTACTTC.

The chain joins TRBV5-1 to TRBJ2-1; the match to TRBD1 covers 7 bases. The CDR3 spans 13 residues. Germline V CDR1 and CDR2: SGHRS, YFSETQ. Trimming took 4 bases from V and 9 from J; bases not matched to a gene: 7. The CDR3 DNA follows: TGCGCCAGCAGCGCCAGACAGGGAAGTGAGCAGTTCTTC. It translates to CASSARQGSEQFF. The full variable domain, with the rest looked up from reference TRBV5-1 and TRBJ2-1, is KAGVTQTPRYLIKTRGQQVTLSCSPISGHRSVSWYQQTPGQGLQFLFEYFSETQRNKGNFPGRFSGRQFSNSRSEMNVSTLELGDSALYLCASSARQGSEQFFGPGTRLTVL.

J is TRBJ2-1 and V is TRBV19; D ambiguous. V shed 4 bases and J shed 6 bases, with 7 bases lying between them. There are 12 residues in the CDR3. The germline V gene encodes CDR1 LNHDA and CDR2 SQIVND (reference sequence). Here the CDR3 reads CASSTVPNEQFF. The CDR3 coding sequence is TGTGCCAGTAGTACGGTCCCCAATGAGCAGTTCTTC.

The chain carries TRBV21-1 and TRBJ1-2; the DNA was not compared with TRBD1, the D call given in the table. TRBV21-1 is listed as a pseudogene. The CDR3 sequence is 14 residues long. In DNA, the CDR3 is TGTGCCAGCAGCAATGGAGGGGGCCCCTATGGCTACACCTTC. Its protein product is CASSNGGGPYGYTF.

The V call is TRBV10-3, the J call TRBJ2-5, with 8 bases aligning to TRBD1. Trimming removed 10 bases from V and 2 bases from J; junction bases left unmatched: 9. The CDR3 loop spans 14 amino acids. Germline V gene lookup returns CDR1 ENHRY and CDR2 SYGVKD. CDR3 nucleotides: TGTGCCACTTGGACAGGGTTATATCAAGAGACCCAGTACTTC. It yields the protein CATWTGLYQETQYF.

The genes are TRBV7-2 and TRBJ2-5, with 7 bases aligning to TRBD1. Germline V CDR1 and CDR2: SGHTA, FQGNSA. The CDR3 covers 14 residues. V was clipped by 5 bases and J by 0 bases; unmatched bases: 3. The CDR3 loop reads CASSLGQYQETQYF. The CDR3 nucleotides read TGTGCCAGCAGCCTGGGACAGTACCAAGAGACCCAGTACTTC.

CDR3: CASSQTFRRGTGGLGEAFF. In nucleotides, the CDR3 is TGCGCCAGCAGCCAAACCTTCAGACGGGGGACAGGGGGACTGGGTGAAGCTTTCTTT. The chain is built from TRBV4-1 and TRBJ1-1; TRBD1 matches 11 bases. Germline V gives CDR1 MGHRA, CDR2 YSYEKL. The trim removed 2 bases at V and 7 bases at J, leaving 18 bases unmatched. The CDR3 totals 19 residues.

This clone was detected only once. This chain joins TRBV7-3 and TRBJ2-1; 7 bases fit TRBD2. V gave up 6 bases and J gave up 0 bases; unmatched junction bases: 8. The CDR3 spans 16 residues. Germline loops: CDR1 SGHTA, CDR2 FQGTGA. Here the CDR3 DNA reads TGTGCCAGCAGTGGTAGCGGGTCGAGCTCCTACAATGAGCAGTTCTTC. Residues: CASSGSGSSSYNEQFF.

The rearrangement uses TRBV7-2 and TRBJ1-4; a possible D gene is TRBD1 (6 bases). Looked up from germline, CDR1 is SGHTA and CDR2 is FQGNSA. The CDR3 is made up of 16 amino acids. The V gene lost 5 bases and the J gene lost 1 base, with 14 bases spanning the gap. CDR3 loop: CASSPPGVRTNEKLFF. DNA of the CDR3: TGTGCCAGCAGCCCACCAGGGGTGAGAACTAATGAAAAACTGTTTTTT.

This clone was seen a single time. The V gene is TRBV28, the J gene TRBJ2-7; the D is unclear. The CDR3 is made up of 12 amino acids. Between the trimmed V and J ends, which lost 4 bases and 1 base, there was a span of 5 bases. The germline gives CDR1 MDHEN, CDR2 SYDVKM. CDR3 nucleotides: TGTGCCAGCAGTTACAGTTCCTACGAGCAGTACTTC. This codes for CASSYSSYEQYF.

This chain links TRBV2 with TRBJ1-4, with 9 bases fitting TRBD1. Losses at the gene ends were 8 bases for V and 10 bases for J; bases not matched to a gene: 11. The CDR3 is 14 residues long. Germline V gene lookup returns CDR1 SNHLY and CDR2 FYNNEI. The CDR3 DNA is TGTGCCAGCTGGCGTGGGACAGGGTTTCCAAAACTGTTTTTT. It specifies CASWRGTGFPKLFF.

This clone was counted a single time. This rearrangement joins TRBV30 to TRBJ2-2, with TRBD1 as a possible D gene (5 bases). The germline gives CDR1 GTSNPN, CDR2 SVGIG (reference sequence). The CDR3 length is 13 residues. V was shortened by 6 bases and J by 7 bases, with 15 bases between the two germline ends. CDR3 coding DNA: TGTGCCTGTATTCGACAGCTGCACGGGGAGCTGTTTTTT. Translated, it gives CACIRQLHGELFF.

The chain links TRBV3-1 (or the pseudogene TRBV3-2) to TRBJ1-1; possible D gene TRBD1, 5 bases. V gave up 0 bases and J gave up 6 bases, with 14 bases separating them. This CDR3 spans 15 amino acids. Germline V gene data show CDR1 as LGHDT and CDR2 as YNNKEL (reference sequence). CDR3: CASSQDQGRIAEAFF. Written as DNA, the CDR3 is TGTGCCAGCAGCCAAGATCAGGGCAGGATCGCTGAAGCTTTCTTT.

This clone has a handful of counts. The V and J genes are TRBV28 and TRBJ2-7; TRBD2 is a possible D gene (6 bases). The CDR3 covers 15 residues. V was shortened by 6 bases and J by 2 bases, with 17 bases between the two germline ends. The V gene's germline CDR1 is MDHEN and CDR2 SYDVKM. The DNA for the CDR3 is TGTGCCAGCAGCCCTCGGGGAGCGGGTACCTACGAGCAGTACTTC. This encodes CASSPRGAGTYEQYF.

V usage is TRBV6-6 and J usage is TRBJ1-5; D is possibly TRBD1 (5 bases). The CDR3 runs to 15 residues. The ends were cut back, 0 bases at V and 1 base at J, with 7 bases in the middle. The V gene's germline CDR1 is MNHNY and CDR2 SVGAGI (reference sequence). CDR3 residues: CASSYSGASNQPQHF. CDR3 nucleotides: TGTGCCAGCAGTTACTCAGGGGCGAGCAATCAGCCCCAGCATTTT.

This chain connects TRBV4-3 to TRBJ2-7, with D maybe TRBD2 (5 bases). CDR1 and CDR2 from the germline V gene are LGHNA and YSLEER. The V and J ends lost 0 bases and 3 bases respectively, with 18 bases between them. This CDR3 region has 17 residues. DNA of the CDR3: TGCGCCAGCAGCCAAGATTATGGGAGCCCCTTCTTCTACGAGCAGTACTTC. Residues: CASSQDYGSPFFYEQYF.

The V gene is TRBV7-9, the J gene TRBJ2-5; 7 positions agree with TRBD1. Germline V lookup: CDR1 SEHNR, CDR2 FQNEAQ (reference sequence). The ends lost 9 bases at V and 5 bases at J; junction bases unmatched: 18. The CDR3 is made up of 16 amino acids. DNA for the CDR3: TGTGCCAGTATAGAGACGCGGACAGGCCCTAAGGAGACCCAGTACTTC. It codes for CASIETRTGPKETQYF.

J is TRBJ2-3 and V is TRBV11-2; TRBD2 matches at 9 bases. The CDR3 covers 15 residues. V was clipped by 1 base and J by 4 bases; unmatched bases: 3. Germline assignment: CDR1 SGHAT and CDR2 FQNNGV. This chain's CDR3 is CASSLGSSGADTQYF. DNA of the CDR3: TGTGCCAGCAGCTTAGGATCTAGCGGGGCAGATACGCAGTATTTT.

The chain joins TRBV7-2 to TRBJ1-2; D call uncertain. The germline gives CDR1 SGHTA, CDR2 FQGNSA. CDR3 size: 15 residues. Trimming pared 5 bases from V and 0 bases from J, leaving 13 bases between. This CDR3 is CASSPQRQTNYGYTF. The CDR3 bases are TGTGCCAGCAGCCCACAGAGACAAACTAACTATGGCTACACCTTC.

This clone was detected once. The rearrangement uses TRBV7-9 and TRBJ2-7, with no clear D. With 1 base removed from V and 2 bases from J, the gap between germline ends came to 3 bases. Per germline, CDR1 SEHNR and CDR2 FQNEAQ (reference sequence). The CDR3 loop spans 12 amino acids. The DNA of the CDR3 is TGTGCCAGCAGCTTAGTTACCTACGAGCAGTACTTC. Protein sequence: CASSLVTYEQYF.